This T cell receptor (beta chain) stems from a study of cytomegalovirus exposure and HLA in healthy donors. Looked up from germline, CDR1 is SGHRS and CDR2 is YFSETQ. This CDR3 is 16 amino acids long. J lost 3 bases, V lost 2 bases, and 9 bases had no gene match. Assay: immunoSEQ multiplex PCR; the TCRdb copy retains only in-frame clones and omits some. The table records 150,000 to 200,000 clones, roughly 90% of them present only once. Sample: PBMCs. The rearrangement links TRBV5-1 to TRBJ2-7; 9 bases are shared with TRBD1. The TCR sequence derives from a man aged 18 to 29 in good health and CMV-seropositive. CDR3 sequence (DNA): TGCGCCAGCAGCTTAATCGAACAGGGGGCTTTCTACGAGCAGTACTTC. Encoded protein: CASSLIEQGAFYEQYF.